Shown below are 2 T cell receptor beta chains from a single sample sequenced in a study of shared T cell receptors in the human thymus. This table comes from immunoSEQ multiplex PCR, and its TCRdb copy is limited to in-frame clones, with some not included. The table includes 72,000 or so clones, roughly 96% detected once. The sequenced material came from thymocytes. Receptor source: a human donor.

The chain links TRBV2 to TRBJ2-7; possible D gene TRBD2, 5 bases. The V end lost 3 bases, the J end lost 4 bases, and 22 bases lay between the germline ends. There are 17 residues in the CDR3. Germline values: CDR1 SNHLY, CDR2 FYNNEI. The CDR3: CASSDANGPRATYEQYF. CDR3 DNA sequence: TGTGCCAGCAGTGATGCTAACGGACCGCGGGCAACTTACGAGCAGTACTTC.

The genes are TRBV19 and TRBJ1-5, with 9 bases lining up with TRBD1. V lost 4 bases to trimming and J lost 0 bases; unmatched junction nucleotides: 4. The CDR3 loop spans 16 amino acids. Germline CDR1 reads LNHDA; CDR2 reads SQIVND (reference sequence). The CDR3 sequence: CASSNGQGCSNQPQHF. The CDR3 nucleotides are TGTGCCAGTAGTAACGGACAGGGGTGTAGCAATCAGCCCCAGCATTTT.